This entry lists 19 T cell receptor beta chains sequenced from one sample in a study of Graves' ophthalmopathy and Graves' hyperthyroidism. From RNA, the CDR3 regions of TCR beta chains were amplified and sequenced. First-round RT-PCR used HTBI primers; second-round multiplex PCR followed. In TCRdb, the multiplex PCR reads were re-called with MiXCR into one record per CDR3 protein. Found here are a few hundred thousand distinct CDR3 sequences, about 18% of them singletons; the top ten hold roughly 2.3%. Sequencing used peripheral blood. All receptors derive from an adult woman with stable Graves' hyperthyroidism.

This clonotype was counted many times. The genes are TRBV10-3 and TRBJ2-4; D gene uncertain. Trimming cost V 3 bases and J 5 bases, with 8 bases left between them. The CDR3 has 13 amino acids. CDR1 ENHRY and CDR2 SYGVKD come from the germline V gene. The CDR3 is CAISELAENIQYF. CDR3 DNA: TGTGCCATCAGTGAATTAGCAGAAAACATTCAGTACTTC.

CDR3 residues: CASSISLSYEQYF. CDR3 DNA: TGTGCCAGTAGTATTAGCCTCTCCTACGAGCAGTACTTC. The chain couples TRBV19 to TRBJ2-7, with D unresolved. Trimming pared 3 bases from V and 0 bases from J, leaving 6 bases between. Germline V gives CDR1 LNHDA, CDR2 SQIVND (reference sequence). The CDR3 is 13 residues long.

Concerning this clonotype itself: It may be a read error: a sequence one base away is much more abundant. The chain carries TRBV6-2 or TRBV6-3 and TRBJ1-1; TRBD1 might be the D (6 bases). Germline CDR1 reads MNHEY; CDR2 reads SVGEGT. CDR3 size: 12 residues. CDR3 loop: CANSVQGIEAFF. As DNA, the CDR3 is TGTGCCAACAGTGTCCAGGGGATCGAAGCTTTCTTT.

The chain recombines TRBV12-3 or TRBV12-4 with TRBJ2-7; TRBD2 matches 10 bases. After removal of 1 base from V and 5 bases from J, the junction contained 5 bases not matched to a gene. The CDR3 length is 15 residues. Here the CDR3 DNA reads TGTGCCAGCAGTTTAGGGGCTAGCGGGAGAAACGAGCAGTACTTC. Its translation: CASSLGASGRNEQYF.

The table lists this clonotype with a few counts. The chain recombines TRBV20-1 with TRBJ1-5, with 8 positions matching TRBD1. The CDR3 extends over 15 amino acids. With V trimmed by 3 bases and J by 4 bases, 8 bases remained unmatched. Germline values: CDR1 DFQATT, CDR2 SNEGSKA (reference sequence). This chain's CDR3 is CSASPTGDPNQPQHF. The DNA for the CDR3 is TGCAGTGCTAGCCCGACAGGGGACCCAAATCAGCCCCAGCATTTT.

There are many counts of this clonotype. The chain recombines TRBV28 with TRBJ2-7; 11 bases are shared with TRBD1. Germline CDR1 MDHEN, CDR2 SYDVKM. The CDR3 has 13 residues. The V segment lost 8 bases and the J segment 3 bases; nucleotides outside the gene matches: 3. Written as DNA, the CDR3 is TGTGCCAGCCTGGGACAGGGGGTCTACGAGCAGTACTTC. Its protein product is CASLGQGVYEQYF.

J is TRBJ2-4 and V is TRBV12-3 or TRBV12-4; TRBD2 aligns across 8 bases. The CDR3 totals 16 residues. V gave up 5 bases and J gave up 3 bases; unmatched junction bases: 9. As DNA, the CDR3 is TGTGCCAGCAGTCCCCCCGGGAGGGGAGGCAAAAACATTCAGTACTTC. It codes for CASSPPGRGGKNIQYF.

The chain links TRBV5-1 to TRBJ2-6; unclear D gene. Germline-derived CDR1 and CDR2 are SGHRS and YFSETQ. Trimming removed 1 base from V and 2 bases from J, with 13 bases in between. This CDR3 has 17 residues. CDR3 sequence (DNA): TGCGCCAGCAGCTTGAGGACCGGCATCGCTGGGGCCAACGTCCTGACTTTC. Protein product: CASSLRTGIAGANVLTF. The variable domain in full, with the rest retrieved from reference TRBV5-1 and TRBJ2-6, is KAGVTQTPRYLIKTRGQQVTLSCSPISGHRSVSWYQQTPGQGLQFLFEYFSETQRNKGNFPGRFSGRQFSNSRSEMNVSTLELGDSALYLCASSLRTGIAGANVLTFGAGSRLTVL.

The V and J genes are TRBV12-3 or TRBV12-4 and TRBJ1-1; 7 bases map to TRBD1. The V gene end was trimmed by 6 bases and the J gene end by 3 bases; junction bases not matched to a gene: 4. The CDR3 has 13 amino acids. The CDR3 nucleotides are TGTGCCAGCAGATCGACAGGGCACACTGAAGCTTTCTTT. Translating gives CASRSTGHTEAFF.

Of note for this clonotype: Given a much more abundant clone one base away, this may be a read error. The conserved final phenylalanine or tryptophan is absent from the CDR3, which likely points to a read error. The V call is TRBV28, the J call TRBJ1-2; TRBD1 aligns across 11 bases. Germline CDR1 MDHEN, CDR2 SYDVKM. The CDR3 length is 18 residues. Germline trimming cut 5 bases from V and 2 bases from J; bases unmatched to any gene: 13. The CDR3 region is CASSTIRTGGASNYGYTY. The CDR3 DNA reads TGTGCCAGCAGTACAATTCGGACAGGGGGCGCATCCAACTATGGCTACACCTAC.

This clonotype was counted many times. The chain recombines TRBV28 with TRBJ2-7, with 8 bases aligning to TRBD2. The CDR3 length is 15 residues. CDR1 and CDR2 (germline): MDHEN, SYDVKM. The V gene end was trimmed by 2 bases and the J gene end by 0 bases; junction bases not matched to a gene: 3. The CDR3 here is CASSLRRGDSYEQYF. CDR3 bases: TGTGCCAGCAGTTTAAGGCGGGGGGACTCCTACGAGCAGTACTTC. Full variable domain (outside the CDR3, taken from reference TRBV28 and TRBJ2-7): DVKVTQSSRYLVKRTGEKVFLECVQDMDHENMFWYRQDPGLGLRLIYFSYDVKMKEKGDIPEGYSVSREKKERFSLILESASTNQTSMYLCASSLRRGDSYEQYFGPGTRLTVT.

V and J are TRBV6-5 and TRBJ2-5; TRBD2 matches 13 bases. V lost 2 bases, J lost 4 bases, and 1 base stayed unmatched. Germline CDR1 reads MNHEY; CDR2 reads SVGAGI. CDR3 length equals 15 residues. CDR3: CASSYTSGGVETQYF. CDR3 in DNA: TGTGCCAGCAGTTACACTAGCGGGGGGGTAGAGACCCAGTACTTC.

Concerning this clonotype: A much larger clone lies a single base off, so this may be a read error. This rearrangement joins TRBV9 to TRBJ2-2, with D tentatively TRBD2 (5 bases). Germline V gene sequence: CDR1 SGDLS, CDR2 YYNGEE. This CDR3 comprises 13 residues. In DNA form, the CDR3 reads TGTGCCAGCAGCGTTTATCCCTCCGGGGAGCTGGTTTTT. As protein: CASSVYPSGELVF.

This clonotype came up a few times. The chain has TRBV30 and TRBJ2-7, with 8 bases identical to TRBD1. The CDR3 is 16 amino acids. In germline, CDR1 is GTSNPN, CDR2 SVGIG (reference sequence). After removal of 3 bases from V and 7 bases from J, the junction contained 17 bases not matched to a gene. CDR3 in amino acids: CAWSRGRTGISLEQYF. In DNA, the CDR3 is TGTGCCTGGAGCCGTGGAAGGACAGGGATTTCTTTGGAGCAGTACTTC.

This clonotype has ten or more counts. The chain employs TRBV2 and TRBJ1-1; D perhaps matches TRBD1 (6 bases). V lost 6 bases, J lost 6 bases, and 20 bases lay in between. This CDR3 is built from 15 residues. Germline V gene lookup returns CDR1 SNHLY and CDR2 FYNNEI. The CDR3 sequence is CASRAAGALIAEAFF. The CDR3 bases are TGTGCCAGCAGGGCCGCAGGGGCTCTAATAGCTGAAGCTTTCTTT.

This clonotype occurred a few times. The chain recombines TRBV6-1 with TRBJ2-5; 8 nucleotides line up with TRBD1. With 5 bases clipped from V and 0 bases from J, the junction kept 2 bases outside the gene matches. This CDR3 comprises 14 residues. Per the germline V gene, CDR1 is MNHNS and CDR2 is SASEGT. CDR3 bases: TGTGCCAGCAGTCGGACAGGGTACCAAGAGACCCAGTACTTC. Amino acid sequence: CASSRTGYQETQYF.

This clonotype was seen repeatedly, ten times or more. The V gene is TRBV12-3 or TRBV12-4, the J gene TRBJ2-5; D may be TRBD2 (6 bases). This CDR3 has 14 amino acids. The V and J ends lost 6 bases and 5 bases respectively, with 16 bases between them. CDR3 sequence (DNA): TGTGCCAGCAGAGGGACGCTCGCGGGGGAGACCCAGTACTTC. Residues: CASRGTLAGETQYF.

This clonotype was detected many times. J is TRBJ2-7 and V is TRBV7-2, with D possibly TRBD2 on 5 matching bases. The V gene lost 3 bases and the J gene lost 0 bases, with 12 bases spanning the gap. CDR1 is SGHTA, CDR2 FQGNSA, per germline. This CDR3 comprises 15 residues. As DNA, the CDR3 is TGTGCCAGCAGCTTTTTCGGGGAGAGCTCCTACGAGCAGTACTTC. It encodes CASSFFGESSYEQYF.

This clonotype appeared many times. The chain uses TRBV4-1 and TRBJ1-5; D is undetermined. V was shortened by 1 base and J by 3 bases, with 10 bases between the two germline ends. The CDR3 covers 15 residues. CDR1 and CDR2 from the germline V gene are MGHRA and YSYEKL. The CDR3 region is CASSQVIGNNQPQHF. The DNA for the CDR3 is TGCGCCAGCAGCCAAGTTATCGGAAACAATCAGCCCCAGCATTTT.